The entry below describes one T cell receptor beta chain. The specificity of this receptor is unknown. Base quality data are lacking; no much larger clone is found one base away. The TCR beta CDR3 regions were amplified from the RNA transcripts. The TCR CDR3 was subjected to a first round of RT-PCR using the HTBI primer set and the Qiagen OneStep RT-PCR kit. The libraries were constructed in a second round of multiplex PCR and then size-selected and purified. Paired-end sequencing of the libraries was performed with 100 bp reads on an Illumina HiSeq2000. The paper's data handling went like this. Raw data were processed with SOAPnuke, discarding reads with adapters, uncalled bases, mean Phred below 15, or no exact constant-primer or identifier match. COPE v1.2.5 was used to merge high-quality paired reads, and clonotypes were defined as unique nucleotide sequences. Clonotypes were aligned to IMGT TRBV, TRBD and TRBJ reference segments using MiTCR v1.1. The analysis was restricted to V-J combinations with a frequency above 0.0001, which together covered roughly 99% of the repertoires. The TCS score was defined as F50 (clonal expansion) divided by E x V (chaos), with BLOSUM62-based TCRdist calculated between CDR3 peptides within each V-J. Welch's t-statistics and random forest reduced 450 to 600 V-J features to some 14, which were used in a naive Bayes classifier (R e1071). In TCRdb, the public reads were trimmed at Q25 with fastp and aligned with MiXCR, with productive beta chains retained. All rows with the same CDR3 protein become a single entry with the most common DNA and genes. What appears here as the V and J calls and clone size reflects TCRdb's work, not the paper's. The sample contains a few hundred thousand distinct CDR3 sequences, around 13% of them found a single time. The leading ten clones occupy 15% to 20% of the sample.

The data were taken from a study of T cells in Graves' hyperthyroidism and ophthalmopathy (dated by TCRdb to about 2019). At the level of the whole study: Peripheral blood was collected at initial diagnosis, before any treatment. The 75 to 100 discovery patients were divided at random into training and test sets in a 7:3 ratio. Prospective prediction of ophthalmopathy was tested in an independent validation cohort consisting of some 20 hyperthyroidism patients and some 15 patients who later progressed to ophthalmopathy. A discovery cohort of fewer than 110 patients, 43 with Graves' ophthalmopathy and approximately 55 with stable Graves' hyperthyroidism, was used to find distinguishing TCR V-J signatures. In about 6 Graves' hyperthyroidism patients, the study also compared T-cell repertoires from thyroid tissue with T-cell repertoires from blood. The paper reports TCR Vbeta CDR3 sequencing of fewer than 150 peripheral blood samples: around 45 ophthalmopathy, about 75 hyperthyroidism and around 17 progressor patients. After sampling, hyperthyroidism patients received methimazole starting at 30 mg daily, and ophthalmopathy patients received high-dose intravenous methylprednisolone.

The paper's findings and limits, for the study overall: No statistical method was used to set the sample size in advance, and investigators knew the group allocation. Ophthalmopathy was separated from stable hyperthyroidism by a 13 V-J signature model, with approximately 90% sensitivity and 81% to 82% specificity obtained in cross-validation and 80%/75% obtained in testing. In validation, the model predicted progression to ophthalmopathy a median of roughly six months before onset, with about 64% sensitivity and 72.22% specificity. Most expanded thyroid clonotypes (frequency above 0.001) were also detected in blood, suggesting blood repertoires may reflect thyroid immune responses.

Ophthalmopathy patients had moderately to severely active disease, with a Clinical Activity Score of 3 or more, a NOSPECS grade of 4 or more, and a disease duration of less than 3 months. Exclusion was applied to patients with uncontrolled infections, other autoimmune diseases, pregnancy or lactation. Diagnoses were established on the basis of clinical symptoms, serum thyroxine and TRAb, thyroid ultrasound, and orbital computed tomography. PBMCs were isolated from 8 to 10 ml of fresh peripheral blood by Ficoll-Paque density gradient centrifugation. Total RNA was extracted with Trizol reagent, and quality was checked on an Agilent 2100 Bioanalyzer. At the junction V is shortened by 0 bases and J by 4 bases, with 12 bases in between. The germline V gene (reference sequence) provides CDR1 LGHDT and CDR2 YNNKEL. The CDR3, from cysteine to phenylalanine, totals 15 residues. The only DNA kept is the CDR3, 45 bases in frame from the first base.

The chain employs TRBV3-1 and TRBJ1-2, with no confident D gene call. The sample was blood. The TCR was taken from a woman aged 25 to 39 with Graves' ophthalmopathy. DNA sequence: TGTGCCAGCAGCCAAGATATGCCGCCGAGCTATGGCTACACCTTC. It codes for CASSQDMPPSYGYTF. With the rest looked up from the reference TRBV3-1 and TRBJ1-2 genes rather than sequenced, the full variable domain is DTAVSQTPKYLVTQMGNDKSIKCEQNLGHDTMYWYKQDSKKFLKIMFSYNNKELIINETVPNRFSPKSPDKAHLNLHINSLELGDSAVYFCASSQDMPPSYGYTFGSGTRLTVV.